These 11 T cell receptor beta chains came from one sample sequenced in a study of CD8 T cells in ankylosing spondylitis. The antigens for these receptors are not known. TCRdb re-called the 5' RACE reads with MiXCR, one entry per CDR3 protein. This table holds over 700,000 distinct CDR3 sequences, about 20% found once. Broader study findings: Apparently characteristic of ankylosing spondylitis blood was a TCR beta motif (about 8 highly homologous variants).

The sample taken for sequencing was blood, either unsorted or a sorted T cell fraction (not recorded which). These receptors all stem from a male donor with ankylosing spondylitis.

This clonotype was counted only a few times. The chain joins TRBV12-3 or TRBV12-4 to TRBJ1-5; D is uncertain. The length of the CDR3 is 12 residues. V was pared by 6 bases and J by 10 bases, with 13 bases between. CDR3 sequence (DNA): TGTGCCAGCAGCCGAGAAGGTGGTCCCCAGCATTTT. The encoded protein is CASSREGGPQHF.

This clonotype was observed many times. The chain employs TRBV12-3 or TRBV12-4 and TRBJ2-2, with no clear D. This CDR3 has 13 residues. Trimming took 4 bases from V and 4 from J, leaving 7 bases between them. The CDR3 is CASSSEATGELFF. The CDR3 nucleotides are TGTGCCAGCAGTTCCGAGGCCACCGGGGAGCTGTTTTTT.

The chain employs TRBV7-2 and TRBJ1-1; D is perhaps TRBD1 (5 bases). V shed 6 bases and J shed 1 base, with 15 bases lying between them. CDR1 and CDR2 (germline): SGHTA, FQGNSA. The CDR3 totals 15 residues. CDR3 residues: CASRLEGTANTEAFF. The CDR3 bases are TGTGCCAGCAGACTGGAGGGGACTGCGAACACTGAAGCTTTCTTT.

The table lists this clonotype with a few counts. The genes are TRBV7-8 and TRBJ2-1; D gene unclear. CDR3 length equals 12 residues. Per the germline V gene, CDR1 is SGHVS and CDR2 is FQNEAQ. V was pared by 5 bases and J by 9 bases, with 11 bases between. This CDR3 is CASSGPASEQFF. CDR3 coding DNA: TGTGCCAGCAGCGGGCCCGCCAGTGAGCAGTTCTTC.

This clonotype was seen a few times. This chain connects TRBV12-3 or TRBV12-4 to TRBJ2-7; D unresolved. The CDR3 covers 14 residues. Between the trimmed V and J ends, which lost 6 bases and 0 bases, there was a span of 12 bases. Written as DNA, the CDR3 is TGTGCCAGCAGGGGCAAAACCAGCTCCTACGAGCAGTACTTC. The encoded protein is CASRGKTSSYEQYF.

This clonotype occurred a few times. The chain joins TRBV30 to TRBJ1-3; D is possibly TRBD1 (6 bases). Germline V gene data show CDR1 as GTSNPN and CDR2 as SVGIG (reference sequence). This CDR3 region has 14 residues. The V end lost 6 bases, the J end lost 0 bases, and 12 bases lay between the germline ends. The CDR3 here is CACQQGYSGNTIYF. DNA of the CDR3: TGTGCCTGCCAACAGGGTTACTCTGGAAACACCATATATTTT.

This clonotype was seen more than once but under ten times. The genes are TRBV12-3 or TRBV12-4 and TRBJ1-5; 10 bases are a match to TRBD1. The trim removed 4 bases at V and 4 bases at J, leaving 4 bases unmatched. This CDR3 is 15 amino acids long. CDR3 in amino acids: CASSWGQGRNQPQHF. For the CDR3, the DNA is TGTGCCAGCAGTTGGGGACAGGGGCGTAATCAGCCCCAGCATTTT.

This clonotype turned up a few times. The V gene is TRBV29-1, the J gene TRBJ2-4; 7 bases are shared with TRBD1. The J segment lost 6 bases and the V segment lost 4 bases, leaving 9 bases of the junction unmatched. Germline CDR1 and CDR2: SQVTM and ANQGSEA. The CDR3 loop spans 14 amino acids. The CDR3 DNA sequence: TGCAGCGTTGTCGCTGCAGGGGGAGTAAACATTCAGTACTTC. Translating gives CSVVAAGGVNIQYF.

This clonotype came up a few times. The chain carries TRBV27 and TRBJ2-1; D perhaps matches TRBD1 (6 bases). Trimming removed 3 bases at V and 4 bases at J, with 13 bases between. There are 15 residues in the CDR3. Germline-derived CDR1 and CDR2 are MNHEY and SMNVEV (reference sequence). CDR3 sequence reads: CASSFQGGGYNEQFF. The CDR3, as DNA: TGTGCCAGCAGTTTCCAAGGGGGTGGATACAATGAGCAGTTCTTC.

The table lists this clonotype with a few counts. Mismatch with germline at one junction end may stem from a read error. The chain is built from TRBV10-3 and TRBJ2-1; D is unclear. Germline V gene data show CDR1 as ENHRY and CDR2 as SYGVKD. The CDR3 is 14 residues long. The CDR3 loop is CAIRDPSSHNEQFF. CDR3 DNA: TGTGCCATCAGGGACCCTTCCTCCCACAATGAGCAGTTCTTC.

This sequence joins TRBV11-2 and TRBJ2-7, with TRBD1 matching over 7 bases. The J segment lost 2 bases and the V segment lost 6 bases, leaving 7 bases of the junction unmatched. Per germline, CDR1 SGHAT and CDR2 FQNNGV. This CDR3 spans 14 amino acids. This CDR3 is CASRRDRITYEQYF. DNA of the CDR3: TGTGCCAGCAGACGGGACAGAATTACCTACGAGCAGTACTTC. Variable domain in full (rest from reference TRBV11-2 and TRBJ2-7): EAGVAQSPRYKIIEKRQSVAFWCNPISGHATLYWYQQILGQGPKLLIQFQNNGVVDDSQLPKDRFSAERLKGVDSTLKIQPAKLEDSAVYLCASRRDRITYEQYFGPGTRLTVT.